This TCR beta chain was sequenced in a study of cytomegalovirus exposure and HLA in healthy donors. PCR used 60 Vbeta primers and 13 Jbeta primers. Generated by immunoSEQ multiplex PCR, the TCRdb table keeps only in-frame clones and is missing some. This table holds fewer than 250,000 clones, over 75% found once. The sequence derives from a woman in her fifties or sixties in good health and CMV-seropositive. Sequenced: PBMCs.

CDR3 bases: TGTGCCAGCAGTACTAGCGGGGGCCACCCGTATTTT. As protein: CASSTSGGHPYF. The rearrangement links TRBV2 to TRBJ2-3; 11 bases are a match to TRBD2. Germline V gives CDR1 SNHLY, CDR2 FYNNEI. V lost 5 bases, J lost 14 bases, and 6 bases stayed unmatched. This CDR3 is 12 amino acids long.